There are many counts of the clone carrying this T cell receptor beta chain. This specimen belongs to a study of T cell repertoires in cytomegalovirus infection. Overall study context: Public TCR beta signatures provided an indication of both CMV infection and a matching HLA type.

TCRdb reanalysed the reads using MiXCR and keeps one entry per CDR3 protein. The sample holds 310,000 or so distinct CDR3 sequences; 25% are singletons and the top ten take more than 11%. Source material: PBMCs. This receptor was obtained from a human donor in good health (CMV status not recorded). Some clones in this sample may be carry-over from other donors' samples.

DNA of the CDR3: TGTGCCAGCAGTGCCTGGAAACTAGCGGATATTCCGGTCACCGGGGAGCTGTTTTTT. Amino acid sequence: CASSAWKLADIPVTGELFF. V is TRBV28 and J is TRBJ2-2; 8 bases align to TRBD2. V dropped 5 bases and J dropped 4; count of bases not matched to a gene: 18. Looked up from germline, CDR1 is MDHEN and CDR2 is SYDVKM. The CDR3 loop spans 19 amino acids.